These T cell receptor beta chains were read from a single sample in a study of blood T cells in healthy people across ages. TCRdb processed the 5' RACE reads anew with MiXCR; each CDR3 protein has one entry. The profile shows roughly 1.7 million distinct CDR3 sequences, almost 35% of them singletons. Sample: blood. The source is a woman aged 25-40 years in good health. The CDR3 runs from the conserved cysteine through the conserved F or W. A D gene is named only where the DNA matches it firmly. The size of a clone is reported for some rows only, either as once, few or many, or as a class for expanded clones.

TRBD2	15	TRBV6-2/TRBV6-3	TRBJ2-5	NA	TGTGCCAGCAGTGCCACTAGCGGGGGTCCCTTTGAGCAGTACTTC	CASSATSGGPFEQYF
TRBD1	15	TRBV18	TRBJ1-2	NA	TGTGCCAGCTCACCCTCGACAGGGGGGACAGATGGCTACACCTTC	CASSPSTGGTDGYTF
NA	13	TRBV21-1	TRBJ1-2	NA	TGTGCCAGCAGCAATGGAGGGCGCGGGGGCTACACCTTC	CASSNGGRGGYTF
NA	14	TRBV3-1	TRBJ2-5	few	TGTGCCAGCAGCCGCCTCTCGGGGCGTGAGACCCAGTACTTC	CASSRLSGRETQYF
NA	15	TRBV5-1	TRBJ2-3	few	TGCGCCAGCAGCTTGGCACGGATGGCTACAGATACGCAGTATTTT	CASSLARMATDTQYF
NA	14	TRBV5-1	TRBJ2-3	few	TGCGCCAGCAGCTGGGCGGACAGCACAGATACGCAGTATTTT	CASSWADSTDTQYF
TRBD2	13	TRBV2	TRBJ2-5	NA	TGTGCCAGGAAGAGGACTAGCGTAGAGACCCAGTACTTC	CARKRTSVETQYF
TRBD1	14	TRBV9	TRBJ1-6	NA	TGTGCCAGCAGCCTCAGACAGGGTAATTCACCCCTCTACTTT	CASSLRQGNSPLYF
NA	13	TRBV28	TRBJ2-7	few	TGTGCCAGCAGCCTACAGGGAAGGCACGAGCAGTACTTC	CASSLQGRHEQYF
NA	13	TRBV12-3/TRBV12-4	TRBJ1-1	few	TGTGCCAGCAGTCCGTGGGGTGGCGCTGAAGCTTTCTTT	CASSPWGGAEAFF
NA	13	TRBV30	TRBJ2-1	NA	TGTGCCTGGAGTTGGGGGGTTGGGGATGAGCAGTTCTTC	CAWSWGVGDEQFF
NA	15	TRBV27	TRBJ1-6	once	TGTGCCAGCAGTTTCGGGGAGGCCGGGTACTCACCCCTCCACTTT	CASSFGEAGYSPLHF
TRBD2	20	TRBV7-6	TRBJ2-1	few	TGTGCCAGCAGCCCAGGAGTAGGCGGGGGGTTACAAAACATTGCGTATGAGCAGTTCTTC	CASSPGVGGGLQNIAYEQFF
NA	12	TRBV20-1	TRBJ2-3	many	TGCAGTGCCCCGGGACTCACAGATACGCAGTATTTT	CSAPGLTDTQYF
TRBD1	13	TRBV29-1	TRBJ2-1	NA	TGCAGCGTTGACGGACAGGTCTACAATGAGCAGTTCTTC	CSVDGQVYNEQFF
NA	17	TRBV4-1	TRBJ2-1	NA	TGCGCCAGCAGCCAAGTGTTGGGGCCCTACTCCTACAATGAGCAGTTCTTC	CASSQVLGPYSYNEQFF